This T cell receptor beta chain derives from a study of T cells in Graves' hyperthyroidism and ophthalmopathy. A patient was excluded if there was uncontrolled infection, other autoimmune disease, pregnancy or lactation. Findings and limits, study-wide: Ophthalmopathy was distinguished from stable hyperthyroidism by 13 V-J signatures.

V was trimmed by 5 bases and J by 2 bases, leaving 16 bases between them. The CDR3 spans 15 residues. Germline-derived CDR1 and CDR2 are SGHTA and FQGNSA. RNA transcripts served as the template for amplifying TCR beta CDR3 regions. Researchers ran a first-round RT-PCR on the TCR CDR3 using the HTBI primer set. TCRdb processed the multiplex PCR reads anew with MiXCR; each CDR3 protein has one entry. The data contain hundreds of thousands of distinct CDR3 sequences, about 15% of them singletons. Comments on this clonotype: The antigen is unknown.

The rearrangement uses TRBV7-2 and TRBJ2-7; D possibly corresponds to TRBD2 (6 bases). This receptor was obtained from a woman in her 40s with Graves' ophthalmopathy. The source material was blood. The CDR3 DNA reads TGTGCCAGCAGCCCGGGAGTTGGGGGAGCCTACGAGCAGTACTTC. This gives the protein CASSPGVGGAYEQYF.